These 17 T cell receptor beta chains share one sample of origin, sequenced in a study of CD8+CD57+ T cells in acquired aplastic anemia. According to the study, genomic DNA was the template for TCR beta VDJ and CDR3 profiling. TCRdb redid the calling of the reads with MiXCR, one entry per CDR3 protein. The repertoire includes 150,000 to 200,000 distinct CDR3 sequences, around 48% of them detected once, and under 35% sits in the top ten. Those patients picked for sequencing had displayed CD8+CD57+ cell expansion on flow cytometry. The sequenced sample consisted of sorted CD4+, CD8+, or CD8+CD57+ T cells (not recorded which) from PBMCs. These receptors were taken from a human donor with aplastic anemia.

On this clonotype: At one end, the junction sequence differs from germline, possibly due to a read error. J is TRBJ1-4 and V is TRBV4-3; the D is unclear. The CDR3 extends over 17 amino acids. Germline V gene lookup returns CDR1 LGHNA and CDR2 YSLEER. For the CDR3, the DNA is TGCGCCAGCAGCCCTAACTTAGGAGGTTCAACTAATGAAGAACTGTTTTTT. It translates to CASSPNLGGSTNEELFF.

This chain links TRBV7-9 with TRBJ1-2; D is possibly TRBD1 (5 bases). Trimming shortened V by 1 base and J by 8 bases, and 11 bases separated the two germline ends. The V gene's germline CDR1 is SEHNR and CDR2 FQNEAQ (reference sequence). This CDR3 has 13 residues. CDR3 in amino acids: CASSLGQGDGYTF. The CDR3 DNA reads TGTGCCAGCAGCTTAGGTCAGGGTGACGGCTACACCTTC.

This clonotype was seen at least ten times. This rearrangement joins TRBV15 to TRBJ1-1; TRBD1 matches at 9 bases. J gave up 3 bases and V 3 bases, and 11 bases lay outside the gene matches. CDR3 size: 17 residues. Looked up from germline, CDR1 is LNHNV and CDR2 is YYDKDF (reference sequence). In DNA, the CDR3 is TGTGCCACCAGCAGGGACAGGGGAGGCCGGTTGGACACTGAAGCTTTCTTT. This encodes CATSRDRGGRLDTEAFF.

This chain links TRBV2 with TRBJ1-5, with 11 bases aligning to TRBD1. The germline V gene has CDR1 SNHLY and CDR2 FYNNEI. Trimming took 5 bases from V and 6 from J; bases not matched to a gene: 3. The CDR3 has 14 amino acids. CDR3 sequence reads: CASSYGTGGQPQHF. In nucleotides, the CDR3 is TGTGCCAGCAGTTACGGGACAGGGGGTCAGCCCCAGCATTTT.

On this clonotype itself: A much larger clone differs from this one at a single base, so this may be a read error. The chain recombines TRBV9 with TRBJ2-5, with TRBD2 as a possible D gene (6 bases). The CDR3 is 14 amino acids. The germline CDR1 and CDR2 sequences are SGDLS and YYNGEE. V was pared by 4 bases and J by 3 bases, with 13 bases between. This CDR3 reads CASSRDWGEETQYF. In nucleotides, the CDR3 is TGTGCCAGCAGCCGAGATTGGGGGGAAGAGACCCAGTACTTC.

Only a few counts were recorded for this clonotype. V is TRBV2 and J is TRBJ1-3; D not resolved. V was cut by 6 bases and J by 0 bases, with 3 bases left in between. Germline loops: CDR1 SNHLY, CDR2 FYNNEI. The CDR3 is 12 residues long. This CDR3 is CASRASGNTIYF. DNA for the CDR3: TGTGCCAGCAGGGCCTCTGGAAACACCATATATTTT. Drawing the rest from reference TRBV2 and TRBJ1-3, the complete variable domain is EPEVTQTPSHQVTQMGQEVILRCVPISNHLYFYWYRQILGQKVEFLVSFYNNEISEKSEIFDDQFSVERPDGSNFTLKIRSTKLEDSAMYFCASRASGNTIYFGEGSWLTVV.

The genes are TRBV19 and TRBJ1-2, with 7 bases identical to TRBD1. CDR3 size: 13 residues. Looked up from germline, CDR1 is LNHDA and CDR2 is SQIVND (reference sequence). V lost 6 bases, J lost 3 bases, and 4 bases stayed unmatched. This CDR3 reads CASSRTGDYGYTF. CDR3 bases: TGTGCCAGTAGCCGAACAGGGGACTATGGCTACACCTTC.

This clonotype has a count of ten or more. This chain connects TRBV6-2 or TRBV6-3 to TRBJ2-2; TRBD2 matches at 11 bases. The CDR3 is 16 residues long. Germline V lookup: CDR1 MNHEY, CDR2 SVGEGT. The trim removed 2 bases at V and 7 bases at J, leaving 6 bases unmatched. CDR3 sequence: CASSYDVTSGDGELFF. CDR3 sequence (DNA): TGTGCCAGCAGTTACGATGTGACTAGCGGGGACGGGGAGCTGTTTTTT.

This clonotype came up many times. The genes are TRBV7-3 and TRBJ2-3; 7 bases are a match to TRBD2. In germline, CDR1 is SGHTA, CDR2 FQGTGA. The CDR3 spans 14 residues. V shed 1 base and J 4 bases; nucleotides not matched to a gene: 2. The CDR3 DNA reads TGTGCCAGCAGCTTAATCGGGAGGTCAGATACGCAGTATTTT. Encoded protein: CASSLIGRSDTQYF.

This clonotype was counted at least ten times. The rearrangement joins TRBV10-1 to TRBJ2-2, with D possibly TRBD1 on 6 matching bases. V lost 4 bases and J 0 bases, leaving 18 bases between the germline ends. This CDR3 has 18 residues. Germline lookup yields CDR1 WNHNN and CDR2 SYGVQD (reference sequence). The CDR3 protein is CASSGKTGQRPNTGELFF. The CDR3 nucleotides read TGCGCCAGCAGTGGTAAAACGGGACAACGACCGAACACCGGGGAGCTGTTTTTT.

The rearrangement links TRBV11-2 to TRBJ2-7, with D possibly matching TRBD2 (6 bases). Per the germline V gene, CDR1 is SGHAT and CDR2 is FQNNGV. V dropped 5 bases and J dropped 4 bases, with 18 bases sitting between them. The CDR3 consists of 15 residues. The chain's CDR3 is CASSTVTSAGYEQYF. For the CDR3, the DNA is TGTGCCAGCAGCACCGTGACTAGTGCGGGTTACGAGCAGTACTTC.

This clonotype was seen many times. The V gene is TRBV19, the J gene TRBJ1-1; 8 bases fit TRBD1. The ends lost 6 bases at V and 10 bases at J; junction bases unmatched: 16. This CDR3 has 15 amino acids. Per germline, CDR1 LNHDA and CDR2 SQIVND (reference sequence). Written as DNA, the CDR3 is TGTGCCAGTAGCCACCAACGCGGGCAGGGGGCAGGAGCTTTCTTT. Its translation: CASSHQRGQGAGAFF.

The rearrangement uses TRBV19 and TRBJ1-1; D is ambiguous. Germline V CDR1 and CDR2: LNHDA, SQIVND (reference sequence). The CDR3 covers 13 residues. V was shortened by 5 bases and J by 5 bases, with 12 bases between the two germline ends. CDR3: CASSSMARTEAFF. Here the CDR3 DNA reads TGTGCCAGTAGTTCAATGGCCCGGACTGAAGCTTTCTTT.

The chain recombines TRBV4-1 with TRBJ2-7, with D possibly being TRBD2 (5 bases). V lost 1 base and J lost 5, with 12 bases in between. This CDR3 region has 14 residues. Germline-derived CDR1 and CDR2 are MGHRA and YSYEKL. As DNA, the CDR3 is TGCGCCAGCAGCCAAGGGACGGGGAAACACGAGCAGTACTTC. As protein: CASSQGTGKHEQYF.

This clonotype was seen ten or more times. The J gene is TRBJ2-7, the V gene TRBV12-3 or TRBV12-4; no definite D call. The CDR3 extends over 14 amino acids. Trimming pared 2 bases from V and 3 bases from J, leaving 11 bases between. The CDR3 sequence is CASSLLGPRYEQYF. CDR3 coding DNA: TGTGCCAGCAGTTTACTGGGCCCCCGCTACGAGCAGTACTTC.

Turning to this clonotype: Compared with germline, one end of the junction differs, possibly owing to a read error. The rearrangement links TRBV7-9 to TRBJ2-7; D is perhaps TRBD1 (6 bases). Germline V gene data show CDR1 as SEHNR and CDR2 as FQNEAQ (reference sequence). This CDR3 is built from 13 residues. CDR3 in DNA: TGTGCCAGCAGCTTCACAGGGTCCTACGATCAGTACTTC. Translation: CASSFTGSYDQYF.

This clonotype showed up many times. V gene TRBV7-6 combines with J gene TRBJ1-1; D possibly corresponds to TRBD1 (5 bases). This CDR3 has 13 residues. V was clipped by 4 bases and J by 2 bases, with 8 bases between them. From germline, CDR1 is SGHVS and CDR2 FNYEAQ. CDR3 in DNA: TGTGCCAGCAGCTCGGGACTTAACACTGAAGCTTTCTTT. It is translated as CASSSGLNTEAFF.